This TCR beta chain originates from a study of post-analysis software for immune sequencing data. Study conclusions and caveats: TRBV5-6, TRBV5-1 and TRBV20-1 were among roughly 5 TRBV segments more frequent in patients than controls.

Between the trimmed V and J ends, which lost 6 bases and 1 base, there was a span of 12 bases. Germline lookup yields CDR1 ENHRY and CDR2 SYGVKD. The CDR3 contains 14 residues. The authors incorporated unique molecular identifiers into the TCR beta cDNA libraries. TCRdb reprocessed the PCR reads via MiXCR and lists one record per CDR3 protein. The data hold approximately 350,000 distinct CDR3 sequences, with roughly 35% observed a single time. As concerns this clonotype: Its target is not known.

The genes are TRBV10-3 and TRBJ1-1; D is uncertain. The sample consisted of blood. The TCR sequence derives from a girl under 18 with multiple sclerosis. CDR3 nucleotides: TGTGCCATCAGCTCCGGGCCTAAGAACACTGAAGCTTTCTTT. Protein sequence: CAISSGPKNTEAFF.